These 10 T cell receptor beta chains were all obtained from the same sample, sequenced in a study of T cells in Graves' hyperthyroidism and ophthalmopathy. Amplification of TCR beta CDR3 regions was performed using RNA transcripts as template. HTBI primers were used for first-round RT-PCR of the TCR CDR3. Using its own MiXCR run on the multiplex PCR reads, TCRdb lists one record per CDR3 protein. The sample lists roughly 570,000 distinct CDR3 sequences; just over 45% were seen once. Sequencing was performed on peripheral blood or thyroid tissue (not recorded which). These receptors all come from an adult woman with Graves' disease, either hyperthyroidism or ophthalmopathy (not recorded which).

This chain joins TRBV7-9 and TRBJ1-1, with 8 bases that match TRBD1. This CDR3 is 12 amino acids long. Germline V CDR1 and CDR2: SEHNR, FQNEAQ (reference sequence). V was clipped by 10 bases and J by 5 bases; unmatched bases: 6. CDR3 bases: TGTGCCACCAGGGGGCAAGAAACTGAAGCTTTCTTT. It yields the protein CATRGQETEAFF.

This clonotype has a single count. The chain links TRBV29-1 to TRBJ1-1; possibly TRBD1 for D (6 bases). Germline loops: CDR1 SQVTM, CDR2 ANQGSEA. The CDR3 contains 12 residues. The CDR3 coding sequence is TGCAGTTCCGCAAAGGGGGACACTGAAGCTTTCTTT. As protein: CSSAKGDTEAFF.

The V and J genes are TRBV2 and TRBJ1-2; the D is unclear. Per germline, CDR1 SNHLY and CDR2 FYNNEI. The CDR3 has 15 amino acids. V was shortened by 11 bases and J by 2 bases, with 21 bases between the two germline ends. CDR3 in amino acids: CAGGLEGRRNYGYTF. The CDR3 nucleotides are TGTGCCGGAGGCCTAGAAGGACGACGAAACTATGGCTACACCTTC.

The chain carries TRBV20-1 and TRBJ1-2; no definite D call. Between the trimmed V and J ends, which lost 3 bases and 2 bases, there was a span of 7 bases. The CDR3 consists of 12 residues. CDR1 and CDR2 (germline): DFQATT, SNEGSKA (reference sequence). The CDR3, as DNA: TGCAGTGCTAGCGGACGGAACTATGGCTACACCTTC. Residues: CSASGRNYGYTF.

Comment on this clonotype: Germline is not matched at one junction end, which may reflect a read error. V gene TRBV2 combines with J gene TRBJ1-1, with 9 nucleotides matching TRBD1. The germline CDR1 and CDR2 sequences are SNHLY and FYNNEI. The CDR3 is made up of 15 amino acids. CDR3 nucleotide sequence: TGTGCCAGCAGTGGGACGGGACAGGGAAACACCGAAGCTTTCTTT. It translates to CASSGTGQGNTEAFF.

The gene calls are TRBV6-1 and TRBJ1-1; the D gene is possibly TRBD1 (5 bases). The CDR3 is 15 amino acids. V was cut by 7 bases and J by 3 bases, with 18 bases left in between. Looked up from germline, CDR1 is MNHNS and CDR2 is SASEGT. CDR3 bases: TGTGCCAGCACGAGGAACCAGGGCGGGGACACTGAAGCTTTCTTT. The encoded protein is CASTRNQGGDTEAFF.

This rearrangement joins TRBV7-8 to TRBJ1-1; tentatively, D is TRBD1 (5 bases). The CDR3 contains 13 residues. Trimming shortened V by 5 bases and J by 8 bases, and 15 bases separated the two germline ends. CDR1 is SGHVS and CDR2 is FQNEAQ in the germline V gene. The CDR3 nucleotides are TGTGCCAGCAGCCCACCAGGGTCTCGCGAAGCTTTCTTT. Translation: CASSPPGSREAFF.

This clonotype was detected ten times or more. The chain uses TRBV2 and TRBJ2-7, with 8 bases identical to TRBD2. V lost 8 bases, J lost 5 bases, and 11 bases stayed unmatched. Germline CDR1 is SNHLY and CDR2 is FYNNEI. This CDR3 is built from 14 residues. CDR3 loop: CASDFSGRYNEQYF. The CDR3 DNA reads as TGTGCCAGCGACTTCAGCGGGAGATATAACGAGCAGTACTTC.

Notes on this clonotype: This may come from a read error, since a much larger clone is one base off. This sequence joins TRBV7-2 and TRBJ1-4; 7 bases are a match to TRBD1. From germline, CDR1 is SGHTA and CDR2 FQGNSA. Germline trimming cut 7 bases from V and 5 bases from J; bases unmatched to any gene: 10. The CDR3 spans 15 residues. Here the CDR3 reads CASNFQGGLNEKLFF. DNA of the CDR3: TGTGCCAGCAACTTCCAGGGGGGCCTGAATGAAAAACTGTTTTTT. Complete variable domain (other parts from reference TRBV7-2 and TRBJ1-4): GAGVSQSPSNKVTEKGKDVELRCDPISGHTALYWYRQSLGQGLEFLIYFQGNSAPDKSGLPSDRFSAERTGGSVSTLTIQRTQQEDSAVYLCASNFQGGLNEKLFFGSGTQLSVL.

V usage is TRBV6-1 and J usage is TRBJ1-1; D unclear. The germline V gene has CDR1 MNHNS and CDR2 SASEGT. The V end was cut by 8 bases, the J end by 6 bases, with 16 bases between. CDR3 length: 13 residues. The CDR3 coding sequence is TGTGCCAGCCATCCCCTCGGTGGCGCTGAAGCTTTCTTT. Its translation is CASHPLGGAEAFF.